These 23 T cell receptor beta chains originate from one sample sequenced in a study of T cell responses to AZD1222 COVID-19 vaccine. Assay: immunoSEQ multiplex PCR; the TCRdb copy retains only in-frame clones and omits some. The data contain 100,000 to 150,000 clones, roughly 92% of them singletons. Sample: peripheral blood, taken 28 days after the second AZD1222 dose. These receptor sequences come from an adult who received the AZD1222 COVID-19 vaccine.

V usage is TRBV6-5 and J usage is TRBJ2-1, with D perhaps matching TRBD2 (6 bases). Germline assignment: CDR1 MNHEY and CDR2 SVGAGI. The CDR3 has 16 residues. V lost 4 bases and J 0 bases, leaving 13 bases between the germline ends. The CDR3 DNA is TGTGCCAGCAGTTTGGGACTTCTGAGCTCCTACAATGAGCAGTTCTTC. It yields the protein CASSLGLLSSYNEQFF.

V usage is TRBV6-6 and J usage is TRBJ2-5; D possibly corresponds to TRBD2 (7 bases). CDR3 length: 14 residues. The V end was cut by 7 bases, the J end by 5 bases, with 17 bases between. Germline V lookup: CDR1 MNHNY, CDR2 SVGAGI (reference sequence). The CDR3 reads CASTRPGGRETQYF. The CDR3 DNA reads as TGTGCCAGCACCCGCCCCGGGGGGCGGGAGACCCAGTACTTC.

The rearrangement uses TRBV6-2 or TRBV6-3 and TRBJ1-1; D may be TRBD1 (6 bases). V lost 4 bases to trimming and J lost 5 bases, with 8 bases between them. The germline CDR1 and CDR2 sequences are MNHEY and SVGEGT. The CDR3 loop spans 12 amino acids. CDR3: CASSSQGTEAFF. CDR3 sequence (DNA): TGTGCCAGCAGTTCCCAGGGGACTGAAGCTTTCTTT.

The rearrangement links TRBV7-2 to TRBJ1-3; 7 bases are a match to TRBD1. V shed 0 bases and J 4 bases; nucleotides not matched to a gene: 9. Germline CDR1 SGHTA, CDR2 FQGNSA. The CDR3 has 17 amino acids. CDR3 amino acids: CASSLAFGQASGNTIYF. The CDR3 DNA is TGTGCCAGCAGCTTAGCCTTTGGACAGGCATCCGGAAACACCATATATTTT.

The chain joins TRBV29-1 to TRBJ2-1; D remains unclear. Germline assignment: CDR1 SQVTM and CDR2 ANQGSEA. Trimming took 3 bases from V and 8 from J, leaving 11 bases between them. The CDR3 has 12 amino acids. The CDR3 DNA reads TGCAGCGTTGATCGACGTGGCGATGAGCAGTTCTTC. This encodes CSVDRRGDEQFF.

This clone came up once. This chain uses TRBV7-9 with TRBJ2-5; either TRBD1 or TRBD2 may supply D (6 bases each). This CDR3 comprises 16 residues. V was cut by 5 bases and J by 2 bases, with 18 bases left in between. Germline CDR1 and CDR2: SEHNR and FQNEAQ (reference sequence). Here the CDR3 reads CASSADRREPQETQYF. Here the CDR3 DNA reads TGTGCCAGCAGCGCCGACAGGCGGGAACCTCAAGAGACCCAGTACTTC.

The chain uses TRBV9 and TRBJ1-1; D may be TRBD1 (5 bases). The CDR3 loop spans 17 amino acids. V was pared by 4 bases and J by 2 bases, with 21 bases between. The germline V gene has CDR1 SGDLS and CDR2 YYNGEE. The CDR3 region has the DNA TGTGCCAGCAGCCCCCAGGGACCATTCCCGATAAACACTGAAGCTTTCTTT. Residues: CASSPQGPFPINTEAFF.

This chain connects TRBV24-1 to TRBJ2-2; D unresolved. CDR1 is KGHDR and CDR2 is SFDVKD in the germline V gene. Trimming removed 4 bases from V and 8 bases from J, with 10 bases in between. The CDR3 totals 13 residues. In DNA form, the CDR3 reads TGTGCCACCAGTGACCGATTGACGGGGGAGCTGTTTTTT. Translation: CATSDRLTGELFF.

V and J are TRBV19 and TRBJ1-1, with 7 bases that match TRBD1. J lost 5 bases, V lost 8 bases, and 8 bases had no gene match. Per germline, CDR1 LNHDA and CDR2 SQIVND (reference sequence). The CDR3 has 13 residues. CDR3 protein: CASLDRAKTEAFF. The DNA for the CDR3 is TGTGCCAGTTTAGACAGGGCCAAGACTGAAGCTTTCTTT.

The J gene is TRBJ1-1, the V gene TRBV7-6, with D hard to call. The CDR3 totals 13 residues. The germline gives CDR1 SGHVS, CDR2 FNYEAQ. The germline V and J ends were trimmed by 5 bases and 1 base, with 8 bases remaining between them. The CDR3 protein is CASSVDPNTEAFF. DNA for the CDR3: TGTGCCAGCAGCGTTGACCCGAACACTGAAGCTTTCTTT.

The V gene is TRBV7-9, the J gene TRBJ1-5; 10 bases align to TRBD1. CDR1 is SEHNR and CDR2 is FQNEAQ in the germline V gene (reference sequence). The junction had 5 bases not matched to a gene; V was cut back by 7 bases and J by 5 bases. This CDR3 contains 14 residues. The CDR3 region has the DNA TGTGCCAGCACCCTGACAGGGGGCGATCAGCCCCAGCATTTT. It encodes CASTLTGGDQPQHF. Filled out from reference TRBV7-9 and TRBJ1-5, the complete variable domain reads DTGVSQNPRHKITKRGQNVTFRCDPISEHNRLYWYRQTLGQGPEFLTYFQNEAQLEKSRLLSDRFSAERPKGSFSTLEIQRTEQGDSAMYLCASTLTGGDQPQHFGDGTRLSIL.

This clone was detected once. The J gene is TRBJ2-3, the V gene TRBV4-2, with 9 bases identical to TRBD2. Germline V gene data show CDR1 as LGHNA and CDR2 as YNFKEQ. CDR3 length: 17 residues. Losses at the gene ends were 3 bases for V and 6 bases for J; bases not matched to a gene: 13. This CDR3 reads CASSHVTPGLAADTQYF. The CDR3 coding sequence is TGTGCCAGCAGCCATGTCACCCCGGGACTAGCAGCCGATACGCAGTATTTT.

The V call is TRBV12-5, the J call TRBJ2-2, with D hard to call. V was clipped by 5 bases and J by 5 bases, with 9 bases between them. Germline CDR1 and CDR2: LGHNT and FRNRAP. This CDR3 is built from 13 residues. CDR3 loop: CASGLIRTGELFF. The DNA for the CDR3 is TGTGCTAGTGGTCTTATTCGGACCGGGGAGCTGTTTTTT.

This chain connects TRBV19 to TRBJ2-3; 13 bases are shared with TRBD2. The length of the CDR3 is 16 residues. Germline CDR1 and CDR2: LNHDA and SQIVND (reference sequence). The V and J ends lost 5 bases and 2 bases, in that order; junction bases with no gene match: 4. CDR3 protein: CASSLGLAGNTDTQYF. The CDR3 DNA reads as TGTGCCAGTAGTTTGGGACTAGCGGGAAACACAGATACGCAGTATTTT.

This chain connects TRBV19 to TRBJ2-3, with D unresolved. The germline V gene encodes CDR1 LNHDA and CDR2 SQIVND (reference sequence). Trimming cost V 4 bases and J 1 base, with 12 bases left between them. The CDR3 spans 15 residues. The chain's CDR3 is CASSTGLGGTDTQYF. The DNA of the CDR3 is TGTGCCAGTAGTACCGGTCTTGGAGGCACAGATACGCAGTATTTT. Full variable domain (outside the CDR3, taken from reference TRBV19 and TRBJ2-3): DGGITQSPKYLFRKEGQNVTLSCEQNLNHDAMYWYRQDPGQGLRLIYYSQIVNDFQKGDIAEGYSVSREKKESFPLTVTSAQKNPTAFYLCASSTGLGGTDTQYFGPGTRLTVL.

This sequence joins TRBV19 and TRBJ2-3; 8 bases are shared with TRBD2. This CDR3 region has 15 residues. CDR1 and CDR2 (germline): LNHDA, SQIVND (reference sequence). The V and J ends lost 4 bases and 3 bases, in that order; junction bases with no gene match: 6. CDR3 nucleotides: TGTGCCAGTAGTAGCCCAGCGGGAGAAACAGATACGCAGTATTTT. Amino acid sequence: CASSSPAGETDTQYF.

The V call is TRBV9, the J call TRBJ1-1; maybe TRBD1 (6 bases). Germline V gene data show CDR1 as SGDLS and CDR2 as YYNGEE. There are 14 residues in the CDR3. The ends were cut back, 4 bases at V and 4 bases at J, with 14 bases in the middle. CDR3 DNA: TGTGCCAGCAGCCTCACAGGGTTCGGCACTGAAGCTTTCTTT. This gives the protein CASSLTGFGTEAFF.

The chain combines TRBV30 with TRBJ1-6, with D possibly being TRBD1 (5 bases). The CDR3 is 13 amino acids. Germline CDR1 reads GTSNPN; CDR2 reads SVGIG (reference sequence). The V end lost 0 bases, the J end lost 7 bases, and 7 bases lay between the germline ends. The CDR3 nucleotides read TGTGCCTGGAGTGTGGGACCGAATTCACCCCTCCACTTT. This encodes CAWSVGPNSPLHF.

The rearrangement uses TRBV5-1 and TRBJ2-5; D perhaps matches TRBD1 (5 bases). V was pared by 3 bases and J by 2 bases, with 11 bases between. The germline V gene encodes CDR1 SGHRS and CDR2 YFSETQ. The CDR3 is made up of 14 amino acids. CDR3 sequence: CASSSAGWQETQYF. In DNA, the CDR3 is TGCGCCAGCAGCTCGGCAGGGTGGCAAGAGACCCAGTACTTC.

In its sample, this clone was seen a few times. The J gene is TRBJ2-7, the V gene TRBV9, with a tentative D call TRBD1 (7 bases). This CDR3 spans 16 amino acids. Per germline, CDR1 SGDLS and CDR2 YYNGEE. V gave up 0 bases and J gave up 5 bases, with 18 bases separating them. This CDR3 is CASSVATGGGLDEQYF. The CDR3 nucleotides read TGTGCCAGCAGCGTAGCTACAGGAGGGGGCCTGGACGAGCAGTACTTC.

This clone came up once. The chain uses TRBV5-6 and TRBJ1-6; D gene uncertain. The germline V gene encodes CDR1 SGHDT and CDR2 YYEEEE. This CDR3 is 14 amino acids long. The V end lost 4 bases, the J end lost 8 bases, and 13 bases lay between the germline ends. CDR3 in amino acids: CASSPDEGDSPLHF. The CDR3 bases are TGTGCCAGCAGCCCTGACGAGGGCGATTCACCCCTCCACTTT.

V gene TRBV19 combines with J gene TRBJ2-7; 10 nucleotides agree with TRBD1. The CDR3 is 15 amino acids. Germline CDR1 is LNHDA and CDR2 is SQIVND (reference sequence). The junction had 4 bases not matched to a gene; V was cut back by 3 bases and J by 2 bases. CDR3 coding DNA: TGTGCCAGTAGTATCCCGGGACAGGGGACCTACGAGCAGTACTTC. Residues: CASSIPGQGTYEQYF.

V is TRBV19 and J is TRBJ1-1; D not resolved. V lost 3 bases and J 5 bases, leaving 13 bases between the germline ends. The CDR3 consists of 14 residues. Germline-derived CDR1 and CDR2 are LNHDA and SQIVND (reference sequence). CDR3 coding DNA: TGTGCCAGTAGTATCATGGAGAGGAAGACTGAAGCTTTCTTT. Translating it yields CASSIMERKTEAFF. Using reference TRBV19 and TRBJ1-1 for the parts outside the CDR3, the full variable domain is DGGITQSPKYLFRKEGQNVTLSCEQNLNHDAMYWYRQDPGQGLRLIYYSQIVNDFQKGDIAEGYSVSREKKESFPLTVTSAQKNPTAFYLCASSIMERKTEAFFGQGTRLTVV.